These 29 T cell receptor beta chains originate from one sample sequenced in a study of chemoradiotherapy in HPV16-positive cancers. Repertoires were generated with immunoSEQ multiplex PCR, while TCRdb's copy carries only in-frame clones and drops some. The profile shows approximately 12,000 clones, roughly nine tenths of them singletons. The starting material was blood, obtained from a patient who underwent chemoradiotherapy. Source of these receptors: a human donor with HPV-associated anogenital cancer.

The chain combines TRBV7-9 with TRBJ2-7, with D possibly TRBD2 on 6 matching bases. Per the germline V gene, CDR1 is SEHNR and CDR2 is FQNEAQ (reference sequence). The length of the CDR3 is 15 residues. V lost 1 base and J lost 4, with 14 bases in between. The CDR3 bases are TGTGCCAGCAGCTTAGGCCAGGGAGGTTGGTACGAGCAGTACTTC. Translated, it gives CASSLGQGGWYEQYF.

The V and J genes are TRBV19 and TRBJ2-1; possible D gene TRBD1, 6 bases. The CDR3 totals 13 residues. Germline-derived CDR1 and CDR2 are LNHDA and SQIVND (reference sequence). Trimming stripped 3 bases from V and 15 bases from J, with 18 bases between. CDR3 in DNA: TGTGCCAGTAGTATTATGGTGACAGGCTTGATGTTCTTC. Protein sequence: CASSIMVTGLMFF.

This clone was recorded only once. V usage is TRBV5-6 and J usage is TRBJ2-5, with TRBD1 matching 7 bases. V was clipped by 4 bases and J by 6 bases; unmatched bases: 9. This CDR3 is 14 amino acids long. Germline V lookup: CDR1 SGHDT, CDR2 YYEEEE. The CDR3 reads CASSTTTGSQTQYF. CDR3 nucleotides: TGTGCCAGCAGCACTACGACAGGGTCCCAGACCCAGTACTTC.

This clone was counted only a few times. The chain uses TRBV5-6 and TRBJ1-2; TRBD1 matches at 8 bases. Germline V gene lookup returns CDR1 SGHDT and CDR2 YYEEEE. V lost 3 bases, J lost 5 bases, and 9 bases stayed unmatched. The CDR3 has 15 residues. In nucleotides, the CDR3 is TGTGCCAGCAGCTGGACAGGACAGGGTAATTATGGCTACACCTTC. Protein sequence: CASSWTGQGNYGYTF.

The CDR3: CASSSPPTGNTYKGYTF. As DNA, the CDR3 is TGTGCCAGCAGCTCACCCCCAACAGGGAATACCTATAAGGGCTACACCTTC. The gene calls are TRBV7-8 and TRBJ1-2; D is possibly TRBD1 (6 bases). V shed 4 bases and J shed 8 bases, with 26 bases lying between them. The length of the CDR3 is 17 residues. Looked up from germline, CDR1 is SGHVS and CDR2 is FQNEAQ.

This clone was seen only a few times. V gene TRBV5-4 combines with J gene TRBJ1-5; 7 positions agree with TRBD1. From germline, CDR1 is SGHNT and CDR2 YYREEE (reference sequence). The V gene end was trimmed by 0 bases and the J gene end by 7 bases; junction bases not matched to a gene: 4. CDR3 length: 14 residues. In DNA form, the CDR3 reads TGTGCCAGCAGCTTGGCGGGCAGGGGGCAGCCCCAGCATTTT. Amino acids: CASSLAGRGQPQHF.

The chain recombines TRBV18 with TRBJ2-3, with D tentatively TRBD1 (6 bases). V dropped 1 base and J dropped 4 bases, with 12 bases sitting between them. There are 15 residues in the CDR3. Germline V gene lookup returns CDR1 KGHSH and CDR2 LQKENI. In DNA, the CDR3 is TGTGCCAGCTCACCACGAGTAAACAGGGCAGATACGCAGTATTTT. This translates into CASSPRVNRADTQYF.

The chain has TRBV13 and TRBJ1-1, with D perhaps TRBD1 (6 bases). This CDR3 is built from 15 residues. V was clipped by 1 base and J by 7 bases, with 16 bases between them. Germline CDR1 is PRHDT and CDR2 is FYEKMQ (reference sequence). In DNA form, the CDR3 reads TGTGCCAGCAGCTTAGCCGCCTCGGGGGCGGGTGAAGCTTTCTTT. It translates to CASSLAASGAGEAFF.

The gene calls are TRBV9 and TRBJ2-3, with 7 positions matching TRBD2. The length of the CDR3 is 15 residues. Germline-derived CDR1 and CDR2 are SGDLS and YYNGEE. With V trimmed by 7 bases and J by 6 bases, 14 bases remained unmatched. The CDR3 nucleotides read TGTGCCAGCGCCCCGCGTGGGGGGGGTTTGGATACGCAGTATTTT. This sequence encodes CASAPRGGGLDTQYF.

The chain couples TRBV19 to TRBJ2-5; D is unresolved. Germline V gene sequence: CDR1 LNHDA, CDR2 SQIVND (reference sequence). V was pared by 7 bases and J by 5 bases, with 11 bases between. This CDR3 comprises 12 residues. The DNA for the CDR3 is TGTGCCAGTAACGGGCAGACGGAGACCCAGTACTTC. Its protein is CASNGQTETQYF.

This sequence joins TRBV14 and TRBJ1-4; D ambiguous. With 0 bases removed from V and 5 bases from J, the gap between germline ends came to 13 bases. Looked up from germline, CDR1 is SGHDN and CDR2 is FVKESK. The CDR3 spans 16 residues. The DNA of the CDR3 is TGTGCCAGCAGCCAAGAGAACCGACGTCTGAATGAAAAACTGTTTTTT. Translating it yields CASSQENRRLNEKLFF.

V usage is TRBV6-5 and J usage is TRBJ2-7; 8 bases are a match to TRBD1. Germline assignment: CDR1 MNHEY and CDR2 SVGAGI. The CDR3 has 13 amino acids. V shed 6 bases and J 5 bases; nucleotides not matched to a gene: 6. The DNA for the CDR3 is TGTGCCAGCAGGGACAGGGCAGGGGACGAGCAGTACTTC. This translates into CASRDRAGDEQYF.

The V and J genes are TRBV5-1 and TRBJ1-2, with 8 bases that match TRBD1. Germline V gene sequence: CDR1 SGHRS, CDR2 YFSETQ. The junction had 14 bases not matched to a gene; V was cut back by 4 bases and J by 3 bases. The CDR3 length is 17 residues. CDR3 sequence reads: CASSQTPIRQGHYGYTF. As DNA, the CDR3 is TGCGCCAGCAGCCAAACGCCTATCAGACAGGGGCACTATGGCTACACCTTC.

This clone was observed once. The chain combines TRBV18 with TRBJ2-6, with TRBD2 identical over 7 bases. The CDR3 contains 17 residues. In germline, CDR1 is KGHSH, CDR2 LQKENI. Trimming removed 0 bases from V and 0 bases from J; junction bases left unmatched: 2. CDR3 protein: CASSPPRGNSGANVLTF. The CDR3 coding sequence is TGTGCCAGCTCACCACCGCGGGGGAACTCTGGGGCCAACGTCCTGACTTTC. The complete variable domain, with remaining parts taken from reference TRBV18 and TRBJ2-6, reads NAGVMQNPRHLVRRRGQEARLRCSPMKGHSHVYWYRQLPEEGLKFMVYLQKENIIDESGMPKERFSAEFPKEGPSILRIQQVVRGDSAAYFCASSPPRGNSGANVLTFGAGSRLTVL.

The gene calls are TRBV27 and TRBJ1-2; D perhaps matches TRBD1 (6 bases). From germline, CDR1 is MNHEY and CDR2 SMNVEV (reference sequence). This CDR3 comprises 15 residues. Trimming took 0 bases from V and 7 from J, leaving 15 bases between them. CDR3 sequence reads: CASSLSTGMLGGYTF. The CDR3 DNA follows: TGTGCCAGCAGTTTATCTACAGGGATGTTGGGTGGCTACACCTTC.

The rearrangement joins TRBV6-5 to TRBJ2-1; possible D gene TRBD2, 5 bases. CDR3 length: 13 amino acids. Trimming took off 6 bases at V and 5 bases at J, with 11 bases between the two ends. Per the germline V gene, CDR1 is MNHEY and CDR2 is SVGAGI. The CDR3 bases are TGTGCCAGCAGCGCCGGGAATAACAATGAGCAGTTCTTC. It yields the protein CASSAGNNNEQFF.

This sequence joins TRBV9 and TRBJ2-7, with a possible D match to TRBD1 (6 bases). The CDR3 runs 15 residues. Trimming pared 4 bases from V and 7 bases from J, leaving 21 bases between. Looked up from germline, CDR1 is SGDLS and CDR2 is YYNGEE. CDR3: CASSPRQVQGKEQYF. In nucleotides, the CDR3 is TGTGCCAGCAGCCCGCGACAGGTCCAGGGCAAGGAGCAGTACTTC. Using reference TRBV9 and TRBJ2-7 for the parts outside the CDR3, the full variable domain is DSGVTQTPKHLITATGQRVTLRCSPRSGDLSVYWYQQSLDQGLQFLIQYYNGEERAKGNILERFSAQQFPDLHSELNLSSLELGDSALYFCASSPRQVQGKEQYFGPGTRLTVT.

This rearrangement joins TRBV7-9 to TRBJ2-5, with a weak D call TRBD1 (6 bases). CDR1 is SEHNR, CDR2 FQNEAQ, per germline (reference sequence). The V gene lost 5 bases and the J gene lost 2 bases, with 15 bases spanning the gap. This CDR3 comprises 15 residues. In DNA, the CDR3 is TGTGCCAGCAGCCCTGGGACACCAAAACAAGAGACCCAGTACTTC. Its translation is CASSPGTPKQETQYF.

The genes are TRBV4-3 and TRBJ2-2; 9 bases are a match to TRBD2. This CDR3 spans 15 amino acids. V shed 5 bases, J shed 1 base, and the junction held 2 bases outside the gene matches. From germline, CDR1 is LGHNA and CDR2 YSLEER. The chain's CDR3 is CASSLLAGNTGELFF. The CDR3 nucleotides read TGCGCCAGCAGCTTACTAGCGGGGAACACCGGGGAGCTGTTTTTT.

The chain is built from TRBV18 and TRBJ1-4; D might be TRBD1 (5 bases). In germline, CDR1 is KGHSH, CDR2 LQKENI. This CDR3 region has 17 residues. The V gene lost 4 bases and the J gene lost 8 bases, with 23 bases spanning the gap. In nucleotides, the CDR3 is TGTGCCAGCTCACTAAGGCGGGCCTCAGGGATGGAGGAAAAACTGTTTTTT. It yields the protein CASSLRRASGMEEKLFF.

This clone occurred once. Written as DNA, the CDR3 is TGTGCCAGCAGTTCCCGCGGTGGCTACGAGCAGTACTTC. It encodes CASSSRGGYEQYF. The chain recombines TRBV27 with TRBJ2-7; D ambiguous. The ends were cut back, 4 bases at V and 3 bases at J, with 10 bases in the middle. CDR1 and CDR2 from the germline V gene are MNHEY and SMNVEV (reference sequence). The CDR3 is 13 residues long.

This rearrangement joins TRBV20-1 to TRBJ2-7; D possibly corresponds to TRBD2 (5 bases). Germline values: CDR1 DFQATT, CDR2 SNEGSKA (reference sequence). The CDR3 is made up of 11 amino acids. CDR3 DNA: TGCAGCGCGGGTTTGAACTACGAGCAGTACTTC. Translating gives CSAGLNYEQYF.

This rearrangement joins TRBV11-1 to TRBJ1-5; D unclear. This CDR3 is built from 13 residues. With 1 base removed from V and 7 bases from J, the gap between germline ends came to 8 bases. The V gene's germline CDR1 is SGHAT and CDR2 FQDESV (reference sequence). The CDR3 spells CASSLEGGQPQHF. CDR3 coding DNA: TGTGCCAGCAGCTTAGAGGGAGGACAGCCCCAGCATTTT. Filled out from reference TRBV11-1 and TRBJ1-5, the complete variable domain reads EAEVAQSPRYKITEKSQAVAFWCDPISGHATLYWYRQILGQGPELLVQFQDESVVDDSQLPKDRFSAERLKGVDSTLKIQPAELGDSAMYLCASSLEGGQPQHFGDGTRLSIL.

The chain combines TRBV2 with TRBJ2-1; either TRBD1 or TRBD2 may fit D (5 bases each). V was trimmed by 5 bases and J by 8 bases, leaving 13 bases between them. This CDR3 is built from 13 residues. The germline gives CDR1 SNHLY, CDR2 FYNNEI. CDR3 amino acids: CASSREQVDEQFF. The CDR3 region has the DNA TGTGCCAGCAGTCGGGAACAGGTGGATGAGCAGTTCTTC. Full variable domain (remainder filled in from reference TRBV2 and TRBJ2-1): EPEVTQTPSHQVTQMGQEVILRCVPISNHLYFYWYRQILGQKVEFLVSFYNNEISEKSEIFDDQFSVERPDGSNFTLKIRSTKLEDSAMYFCASSREQVDEQFFGPGTRLTVL.

This clone was seen a single time. This chain joins TRBV5-1 and TRBJ1-2, with D tentatively TRBD1 (5 bases). This CDR3 is built from 16 residues. The germline V gene encodes CDR1 SGHRS and CDR2 YFSETQ. Trimming took off 7 bases at V and 6 bases at J, with 25 bases between the two ends. This CDR3 is CASGTGDSSPGNGYTF. For the CDR3, the DNA is TGCGCCAGCGGAACAGGAGACAGTTCACCAGGGAATGGCTACACCTTC.

V gene TRBV7-9 combines with J gene TRBJ1-6; D unresolved. The CDR3 spans 11 residues. Trimming pared 5 bases from V and 10 bases from J, leaving 6 bases between. CDR1 SEHNR and CDR2 FQNEAQ come from the germline V gene (reference sequence). The CDR3 region has the DNA TGTGCCAGCAGCCTGCTGTCACCCCTCCACTTT. Protein product: CASSLLSPLHF.

V gene TRBV27 combines with J gene TRBJ2-3; possible D gene TRBD2, 5 bases. The CDR3 runs 12 residues. Deletions cut 3 bases from V and 5 bases from J, with 6 bases between. Germline V gives CDR1 MNHEY, CDR2 SMNVEV (reference sequence). CDR3 loop: CASSFAGDTQYF. The CDR3 DNA sequence: TGTGCCAGCAGTTTTGCGGGAGATACGCAGTATTTT.

The chain combines TRBV28 with TRBJ1-3; D remains ambiguous. Germline values: CDR1 MDHEN, CDR2 SYDVKM. The CDR3 is made up of 14 amino acids. The V end was cut by 6 bases, the J end by 4 bases, with 13 bases between. The CDR3 nucleotides are TGTGCCAGCAGCCCCCTTGGACGGGGAAACACCATATATTTT. Translation: CASSPLGRGNTIYF. Filled out from reference TRBV28 and TRBJ1-3, the complete variable domain reads DVKVTQSSRYLVKRTGEKVFLECVQDMDHENMFWYRQDPGLGLRLIYFSYDVKMKEKGDIPEGYSVSREKKERFSLILESASTNQTSMYLCASSPLGRGNTIYFGEGSWLTVV.

The chain has TRBV18 and TRBJ1-2; the D is unclear. Germline V lookup: CDR1 KGHSH, CDR2 LQKENI. The CDR3 is 12 amino acids. Between the trimmed V and J ends, which lost 3 bases and 4 bases, there was a span of 6 bases. As DNA, the CDR3 is TGTGCCAGCTCACCCGACGGCTATGGCTACACCTTC. Its translation: CASSPDGYGYTF.